This passage covers 14 T cell receptor beta chains from one sample sequenced in a study of blood T cell repertoires in COVID-19. The data were produced by immunoSEQ multiplex PCR, yet TCRdb's version contains in-frame clones alone and is incomplete. The sample carries around 190,000 clones, roughly 80% recorded once. Sequenced sample: peripheral blood. The receptors were sampled from a woman aged 40 to 50 with COVID-19, enrolled during active disease.

This rearrangement joins TRBV6-5 to TRBJ1-2; 8 nucleotides match TRBD1. The CDR3 covers 12 residues. Trimming took 10 bases from V and 5 from J; bases not matched to a gene: 6. CDR1 is MNHEY, CDR2 SVGAGI, per germline. The CDR3 DNA reads TGTGCCACAAGACAGGGGCGATATGGCTACACCTTC. Protein sequence: CATRQGRYGYTF.

In the case of this clone: The junction does not match germline at one end; this may be a read error. The chain employs TRBV4-2 and TRBJ2-1, with 11 bases matching TRBD2. From germline, CDR1 is LGHNA and CDR2 YNFKEQ. The CDR3 spans 13 residues. The CDR3 is CASSQDRLAGNIF. CDR3 DNA sequence: TGTGCCAGCAGCCAAGACCGACTAGCGGGAAACATCTTC.

The chain couples TRBV6-1 to TRBJ2-7, with TRBD1 identical over 7 bases. The length of the CDR3 is 14 residues. In germline, CDR1 is MNHNS, CDR2 SASEGT. V lost 3 bases to trimming and J lost 3 bases; unmatched junction nucleotides: 5. The CDR3 DNA follows: TGTGCCAGCAGTGATGGACAGGCTCTCTACGAGCAGTACTTC. This codes for CASSDGQALYEQYF.

The rearrangement uses TRBV2 and TRBJ1-1, with D maybe TRBD1 (5 bases). V lost 3 bases and J 0 bases, leaving 14 bases between the germline ends. The CDR3 length is 16 residues. Per germline, CDR1 SNHLY and CDR2 FYNNEI. The CDR3 bases are TGTGCCAGCAGTGAGCCGGCAGGGTCGATGAACACTGAAGCTTTCTTT. Amino acid sequence: CASSEPAGSMNTEAFF.

The J gene is TRBJ2-7, the V gene TRBV7-2; D possibly corresponds to TRBD1 (6 bases). The CDR3 has 15 residues. Trimming left V 5 bases short and J 1 base short, with 15 bases between. Germline V gene data show CDR1 as SGHTA and CDR2 as FQGNSA. The CDR3 coding sequence is TGTGCCAGCAGCCTCCAACAGGGACCATCCTACGAGCAGTACTTC. It yields the protein CASSLQQGPSYEQYF.

V is TRBV10-2 and J is TRBJ1-2; TRBD1 agrees at 7 bases. Germline assignment: CDR1 WSHSY and CDR2 SAAADI. Trimming at V came to 6 bases and at J to 3 bases, leaving 4 bases not matched to a gene. The CDR3 totals 13 residues. The CDR3 here is CASRATGDYGYTF. The DNA for the CDR3 is TGCGCCAGCAGAGCCACAGGGGACTATGGCTACACCTTC.

The rearrangement uses TRBV5-5 and TRBJ2-5; TRBD1 matches 8 bases. CDR3 length: 16 amino acids. With V trimmed by 4 bases and J by 4 bases, 12 bases remained unmatched. Germline V gene lookup returns CDR1 SGHKS and CDR2 YYEKEE (reference sequence). The CDR3 DNA is TGTGCCAGCAGCATCGGACAGGGAAGGACAGGAGAGACCCAGTACTTC. It is translated as CASSIGQGRTGETQYF.

The rearrangement joins TRBV4-2 to TRBJ2-1, with 10 bases that match TRBD2. The CDR3 extends over 15 amino acids. With 4 bases clipped from V and 12 bases from J, the junction kept 12 bases outside the gene matches. CDR1 and CDR2 (germline): LGHNA, YNFKEQ. The chain's CDR3 is CASSPASGRGGRQFF. The DNA of the CDR3 is TGTGCCAGCAGCCCCGCTAGCGGGAGAGGGGGTAGGCAGTTCTTC.

By its share, this clone is medium-sized. The rearrangement joins TRBV7-9 to TRBJ1-4, with TRBD1 matching over 7 bases. The CDR3 runs to 15 residues. After removal of 7 bases from V and 0 bases from J, the junction contained 5 bases not matched to a gene. CDR1 and CDR2 (germline): SEHNR, FQNEAQ (reference sequence). Written as DNA, the CDR3 is TGTGCCAGCACCGGACAGGATACAACTAATGAAAAACTGTTTTTT. Translating it yields CASTGQDTTNEKLFF. Full variable domain (rest looked up from reference TRBV7-9 and TRBJ1-4): DTGVSQNPRHKITKRGQNVTFRCDPISEHNRLYWYRQTLGQGPEFLTYFQNEAQLEKSRLLSDRFSAERPKGSFSTLEIQRTEQGDSAMYLCASTGQDTTNEKLFFGSGTQLSVL.

This clone was observed at least ten times. This rearrangement joins TRBV28 to TRBJ1-5, with D possibly matching TRBD1 (5 bases). The germline CDR1 and CDR2 sequences are MDHEN and SYDVKM. This CDR3 is 15 amino acids long. Deletions cut 3 bases from V and 1 base from J, with 10 bases between. CDR3 bases: TGTGCCAGCAGTTTCGACAGACTCAGCAATCAGCCCCAGCATTTT. It is translated as CASSFDRLSNQPQHF.

The V and J genes are TRBV9 and TRBJ2-7, with D perhaps matching TRBD1 (6 bases). From germline, CDR1 is SGDLS and CDR2 YYNGEE. This CDR3 is 12 amino acids long. The germline V and J ends were trimmed by 5 bases and 0 bases, with 6 bases remaining between them. CDR3 sequence: CASRTGSYEQYF. DNA of the CDR3: TGTGCCAGCAGGACAGGCTCCTACGAGCAGTACTTC.

In DNA form, the CDR3 reads TGTGCCAGCAGCTTTGGGACAGACCTCCACTTT. This gives the protein CASSFGTDLHF. The chain links TRBV5-6 to TRBJ1-6; 7 nucleotides match TRBD1. J gave up 15 bases and V 2 bases, and 2 bases lay outside the gene matches. Germline V lookup: CDR1 SGHDT, CDR2 YYEEEE. The CDR3 is made up of 11 amino acids.

The chain's CDR3 is CASSQDRTGRGGYTF. The CDR3 region has the DNA TGTGCCAGCAGCCAAGATCGAACGGGTAGGGGGGGCTACACCTTC. This chain links TRBV3-1 (or the pseudogene TRBV3-2) with TRBJ1-2, with a tentative D call TRBD1 (6 bases). With 0 bases removed from V and 8 bases from J, the gap between germline ends came to 16 bases. This CDR3 is built from 15 residues. Germline values: CDR1 LGHDT, CDR2 YNNKEL (reference sequence).

As DNA, the CDR3 is TGTGCCACCAGTGATTTGCAAATCCCCGACAGGGCGGGTGAAGCTTTCTTT. Translated, it gives CATSDLQIPDRAGEAFF. This chain links TRBV24-1 with TRBJ1-1; 7 positions match TRBD1. The CDR3 length is 17 residues. J was trimmed by 7 bases and V by 0 bases; bases with no gene match: 13. Looked up from germline, CDR1 is KGHDR and CDR2 is SFDVKD.